Listed here is a single T cell receptor beta chain. The data were obtained in a study of cytomegalovirus exposure and HLA in healthy donors. Study in general: Previous work identified 95 million to 140 million unique TCR beta sequences from 200 million or so T cells.

The PCR ran on 60 Vbeta and 13 Jbeta primers. Per the study methods: There were tens of millions of unique TCR beta chains by a later count, and some 12 million of them were shared. The table came from immunoSEQ multiplex PCR; TCRdb's copy has only in-frame clones and leaves some out. V, J and clone size were drawn from that table, and D and trimming were deduced from the DNA. The sample holds roughly 120,000 clones, 65% to 90% seen once. The receptor's source is a woman younger than 30 in good health and CMV-seropositive. Sequenced sample: PBMCs.

CDR3: CASSRDSQETQYF. CDR3 nucleotide sequence: TGTGCCAGTAGTAGGGACTCACAAGAGACCCAGTACTTC. V gene TRBV19 combines with J gene TRBJ2-5; weak D call: TRBD2 (6 bases). CDR3 length: 13 amino acids. V was pared by 4 bases and J by 2 bases, with 8 bases between. Germline CDR1 is LNHDA and CDR2 is SQIVND (reference sequence).